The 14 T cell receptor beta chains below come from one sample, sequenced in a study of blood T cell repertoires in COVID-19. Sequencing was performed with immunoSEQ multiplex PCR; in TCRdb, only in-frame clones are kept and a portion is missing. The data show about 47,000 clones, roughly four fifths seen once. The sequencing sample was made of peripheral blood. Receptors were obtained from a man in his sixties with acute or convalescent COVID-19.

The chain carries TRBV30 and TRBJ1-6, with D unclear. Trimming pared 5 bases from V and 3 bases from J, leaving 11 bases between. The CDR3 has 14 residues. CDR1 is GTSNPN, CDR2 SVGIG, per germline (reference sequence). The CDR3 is CAWAPQVYNSPLHF. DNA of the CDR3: TGTGCCTGGGCTCCCCAGGTCTATAATTCACCCCTCCACTTT.

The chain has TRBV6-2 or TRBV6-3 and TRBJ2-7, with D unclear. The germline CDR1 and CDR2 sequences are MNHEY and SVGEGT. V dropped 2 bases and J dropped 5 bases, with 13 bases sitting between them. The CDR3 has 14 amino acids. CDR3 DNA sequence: TGTGCCAGCAGTTACGATGGCAGATTCCACGAGCAGTACTTC. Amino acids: CASSYDGRFHEQYF.

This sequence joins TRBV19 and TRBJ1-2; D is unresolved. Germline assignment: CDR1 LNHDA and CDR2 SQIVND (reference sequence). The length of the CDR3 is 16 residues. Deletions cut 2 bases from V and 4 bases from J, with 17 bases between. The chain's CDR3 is CASSISYTPLPYGYTF. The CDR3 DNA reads TGTGCCAGTAGTATATCCTATACTCCTCTCCCCTATGGCTACACCTTC.

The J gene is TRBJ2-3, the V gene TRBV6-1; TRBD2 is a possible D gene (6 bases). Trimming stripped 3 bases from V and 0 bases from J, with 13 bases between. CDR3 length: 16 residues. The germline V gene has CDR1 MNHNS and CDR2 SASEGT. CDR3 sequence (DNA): TGTGCCAGCAGTGAGCGGCGGGGACCTAGCACAGATACGCAGTATTTT. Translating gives CASSERRGPSTDTQYF.

CDR3 residues: CASSLALSGGPGELFF. In nucleotides, the CDR3 is TGTGCCAGCAGTTTAGCCCTGTCAGGGGGCCCCGGGGAGCTGTTTTTT. The chain recombines TRBV27 with TRBJ2-2; 8 bases match TRBD1. The CDR3 has 16 amino acids. Germline CDR1 reads MNHEY; CDR2 reads SMNVEV (reference sequence). Germline trimming cut 2 bases from V and 6 bases from J; bases unmatched to any gene: 8.

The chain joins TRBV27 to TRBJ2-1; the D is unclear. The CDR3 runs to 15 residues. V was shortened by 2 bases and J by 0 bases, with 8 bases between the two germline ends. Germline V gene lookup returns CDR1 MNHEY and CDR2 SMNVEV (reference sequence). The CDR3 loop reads CASSLDHSSYNEQFF. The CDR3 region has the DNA TGTGCCAGCAGTTTAGATCATAGCTCCTACAATGAGCAGTTCTTC.

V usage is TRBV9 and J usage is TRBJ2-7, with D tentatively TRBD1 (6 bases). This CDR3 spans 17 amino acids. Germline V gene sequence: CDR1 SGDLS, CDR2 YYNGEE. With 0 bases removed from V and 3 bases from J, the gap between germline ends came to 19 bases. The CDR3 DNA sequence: TGTGCCAGCAGCGTAGGATGGGCCCGGGACATCAGCTACGAGCAGTACTTC. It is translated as CASSVGWARDISYEQYF.

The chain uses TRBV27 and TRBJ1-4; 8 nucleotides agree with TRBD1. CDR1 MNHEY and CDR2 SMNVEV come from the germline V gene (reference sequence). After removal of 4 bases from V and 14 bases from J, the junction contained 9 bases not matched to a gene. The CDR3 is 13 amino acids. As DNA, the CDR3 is TGTGCCAGCAGTTCAGGACAGGGCCTAACCCTGTTTTTT. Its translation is CASSSGQGLTLFF.

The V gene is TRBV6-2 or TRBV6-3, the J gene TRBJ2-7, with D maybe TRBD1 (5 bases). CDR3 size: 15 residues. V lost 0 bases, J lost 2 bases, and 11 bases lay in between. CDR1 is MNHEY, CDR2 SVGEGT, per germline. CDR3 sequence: CASSYSNRSPYEQYF. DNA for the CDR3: TGTGCCAGCAGTTACTCGAACAGGAGCCCCTACGAGCAGTACTTC.

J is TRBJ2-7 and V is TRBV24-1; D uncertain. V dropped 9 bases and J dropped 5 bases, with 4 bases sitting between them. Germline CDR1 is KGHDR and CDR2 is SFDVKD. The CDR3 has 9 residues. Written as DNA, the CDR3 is TGTGCCACCTCTGACGAGCAGTACTTC. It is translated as CATSDEQYF.

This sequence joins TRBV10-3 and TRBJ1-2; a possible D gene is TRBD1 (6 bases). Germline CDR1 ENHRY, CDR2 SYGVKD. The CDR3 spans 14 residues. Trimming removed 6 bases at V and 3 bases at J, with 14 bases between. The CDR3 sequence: CAISLQGRDYGYTF. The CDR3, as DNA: TGTGCCATCAGCTTACAGGGAAGGGACTATGGCTACACCTTC.

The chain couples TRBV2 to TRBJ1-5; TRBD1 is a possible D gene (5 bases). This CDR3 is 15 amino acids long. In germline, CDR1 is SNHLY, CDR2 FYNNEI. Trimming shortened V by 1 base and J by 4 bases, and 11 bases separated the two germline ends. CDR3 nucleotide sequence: TGTGCCAGCAGTGAAGGGGGCGGGGGTAATCAGCCCCAGCATTTT. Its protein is CASSEGGGGNQPQHF.

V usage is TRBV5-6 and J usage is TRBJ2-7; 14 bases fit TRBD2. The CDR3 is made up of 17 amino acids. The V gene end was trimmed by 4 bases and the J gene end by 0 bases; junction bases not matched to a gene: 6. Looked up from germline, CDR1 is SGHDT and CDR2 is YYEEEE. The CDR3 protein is CASSLRTSGGSSYEQYF. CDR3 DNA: TGTGCCAGCAGCCTAAGGACTAGCGGGGGGAGCTCCTACGAGCAGTACTTC. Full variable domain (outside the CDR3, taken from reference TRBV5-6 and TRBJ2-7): DAGVTQSPTHLIKTRGQQVTLRCSPKSGHDTVSWYQQALGQGPQFIFQYYEEEERQRGNFPDRFSGHQFPNYSSELNVNALLLGDSALYLCASSLRTSGGSSYEQYFGPGTRLTVT.

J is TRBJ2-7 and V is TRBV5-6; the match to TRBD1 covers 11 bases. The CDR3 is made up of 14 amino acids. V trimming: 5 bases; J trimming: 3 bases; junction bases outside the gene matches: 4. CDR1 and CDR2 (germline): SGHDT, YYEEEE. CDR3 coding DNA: TGTGCCAGCAGGCACGGGACAGGGGGCTACGAGCAGTACTTC. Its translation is CASRHGTGGYEQYF.